This T cell receptor beta chain was retrieved from a study of blood T cells in healthy people across ages. Study in general: With template switching, about one barcoded beta molecule was captured per two T cells. Study findings and constraints: The authors considered diversity estimates from one million T cells to be underestimates. Researchers said unsorted PBMCs prevented a conclusive naive versus antigen-experienced comparison.

The CDR3 length is 15 residues. The germline V gene has CDR1 LGHDT and CDR2 YNNKEL (reference sequence). Deletions cut 5 bases from V and 0 bases from J, with 14 bases between. The authors ran a second PCR of about 6 to 12 cycles using a sample-barcoded 5' primer and a J-beta primer mix. TCRdb reprocessed the 5' RACE reads with MiXCR, giving one entry per CDR3 protein. The sample comprises about 830,000 distinct CDR3 sequences, 62% of which are singletons, and roughly 26% rests with the top ten. A remark on this clonotype: The antigen is unknown.

This clonotype was sampled from a man aged 30 to 39 in good health. Sequencing was carried out using blood. V and J are TRBV3-1 and TRBJ2-7; no firm D call. The CDR3 sequence: CASSKLVRSSYEQYF. DNA of the CDR3: TGTGCCAGCAGCAAACTGGTTCGGAGCTCCTACGAGCAGTACTTC.